This TCR beta chain was identified during a study of blood T cell repertoires in COVID-19 (dated by TCRdb to 2019 to 2021). Study-level background: The collaborator samples originated in the United States, Italy and Spain and spanned the acute and convalescent phases of COVID-19. The prospective study material was composed of cDNA or gDNA derived from T cells, B-cell-depleted T cells, or PBMCs. The dataset comprised deeply sampled blood TCRbeta repertoires from subjects exposed to, actively infected with, or recovered from COVID-19. The repertoires were released in a freely available public database intended as a resource for research on the immune response to SARS-CoV-2. The samples were drawn from two sources: the first 160 participants of the ongoing ImmuneRACE study, and fewer than 1,500 subjects contributed by 6 global collaborators. The sample metadata nearly always contained a de-identified subject ID, COVID-19 status, age in years and sex. Where available, HLA class I and class II types were obtained from metadata supplied by the sample provider rather than from assay-based typing. What the authors observed across the whole study: The amount of clinical and demographic metadata varied by source and participant and was provided uncurated.

TCRbeta CDR3 regions were amplified from genomic DNA using the immunoSEQ Assay, a bias-controlled multiplex PCR. Under the source paper's analysis protocol: The number of nucleated cells in each sample was estimated by amplification of reference gene primers within the assay. To quantify the absolute abundance of each unique TCRbeta CDR3 rearrangement, sequence reads were collapsed and filtered. For each sample, productive Simpson clonality was calculated by taking the square root of Simpson's diversity index across productive rearrangements. TCRdb carries this immuneACCESS record with in-frame sequences only. Its versions omit some clonotypes, under half of them owing to an unresolved V gene in the studies checked, with the rest unexplained. That table supplies the V and J calls and clone size; D and trimming were determined from the DNA. Present in this sample are roughly 300,000 clones, more than 85% of which were seen just once. Of the sample, over 2% falls within the top ten clones.

With regard to this clone: Its antigen remains unidentified. No much larger clone exists at a distance of one base, and base qualities are not known.

At one collaborating source in Seattle, patients were enrolled during active infection and were followed longitudinally through the course of disease. The collaborating institutions used their own protocols to collect whole blood in K2EDTA tubes. Collaborator samples were shipped for TCRbeta analysis as frozen whole blood, isolated PBMCs, or DNA extracted from either sample type. V is reduced by 8 bases and J by 2 bases, leaving a spacing of 16 bases between them. From the germline V gene, CDR1 is SNHLY and CDR2 is FYNNEI. The CDR3 contains 15 residues, cysteine and phenylalanine counted. The only DNA kept is the CDR3, 45 bases in frame from the first base.

The source is a young woman with COVID-19, enrolled during active disease. The V and J segments used are TRBV2 and TRBJ2-1; a tentative D call is TRBD1 (5 bases match). Material for sequencing was peripheral blood. The CDR3 reads CASRSRSGPYNEQFF. The base sequence is TGTGCCAGCCGCAGCAGGTCAGGGCCCTACAATGAGCAGTTCTTC.